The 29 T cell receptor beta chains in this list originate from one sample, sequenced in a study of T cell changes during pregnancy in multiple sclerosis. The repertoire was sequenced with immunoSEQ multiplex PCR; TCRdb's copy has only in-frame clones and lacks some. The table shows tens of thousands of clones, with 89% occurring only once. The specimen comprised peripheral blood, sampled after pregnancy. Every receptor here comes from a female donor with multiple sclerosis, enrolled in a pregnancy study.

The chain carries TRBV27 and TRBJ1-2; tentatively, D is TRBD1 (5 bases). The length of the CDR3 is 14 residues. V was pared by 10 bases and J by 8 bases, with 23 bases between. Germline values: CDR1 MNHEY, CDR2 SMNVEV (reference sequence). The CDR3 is CATGRDGGWGGYTF. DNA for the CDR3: TGTGCCACCGGGAGGGACGGAGGTTGGGGGGGCTACACCTTC.

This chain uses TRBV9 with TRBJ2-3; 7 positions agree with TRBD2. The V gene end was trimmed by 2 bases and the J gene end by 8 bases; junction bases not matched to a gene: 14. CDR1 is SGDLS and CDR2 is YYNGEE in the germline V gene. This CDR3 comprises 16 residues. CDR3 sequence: CASSVSPEGGTRTQYF. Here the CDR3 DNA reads TGTGCCAGCAGCGTCTCCCCGGAGGGAGGGACTCGTACGCAGTATTTT.

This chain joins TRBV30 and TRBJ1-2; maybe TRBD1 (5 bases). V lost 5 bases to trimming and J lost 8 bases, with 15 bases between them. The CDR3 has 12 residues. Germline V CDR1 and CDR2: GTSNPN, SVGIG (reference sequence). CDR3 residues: CAWFGRDGGYTF. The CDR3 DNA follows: TGTGCCTGGTTTGGCAGGGATGGAGGCTACACCTTC.

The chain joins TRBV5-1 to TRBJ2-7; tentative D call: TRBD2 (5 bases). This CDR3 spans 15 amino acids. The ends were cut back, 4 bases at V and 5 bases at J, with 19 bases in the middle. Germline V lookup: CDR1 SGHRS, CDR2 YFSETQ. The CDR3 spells CASSAPSKGEDEQYF. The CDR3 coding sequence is TGCGCCAGCAGCGCGCCGTCCAAGGGAGAGGACGAGCAGTACTTC.

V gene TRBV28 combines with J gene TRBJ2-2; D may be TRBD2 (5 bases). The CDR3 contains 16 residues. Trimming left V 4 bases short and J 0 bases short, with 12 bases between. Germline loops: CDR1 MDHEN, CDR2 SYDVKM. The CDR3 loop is CASSSSGSANTGELFF. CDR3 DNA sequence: TGTGCCAGCAGTTCCTCGGGTAGCGCGAACACCGGGGAGCTGTTTTTT. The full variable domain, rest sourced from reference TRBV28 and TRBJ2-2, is DVKVTQSSRYLVKRTGEKVFLECVQDMDHENMFWYRQDPGLGLRLIYFSYDVKMKEKGDIPEGYSVSREKKERFSLILESASTNQTSMYLCASSSSGSANTGELFFGEGSRLTVL.

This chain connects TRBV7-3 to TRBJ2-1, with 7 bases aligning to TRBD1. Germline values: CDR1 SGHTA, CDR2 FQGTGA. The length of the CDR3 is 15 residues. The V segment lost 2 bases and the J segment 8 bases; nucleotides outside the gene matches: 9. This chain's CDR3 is CASSLDRELIHEQFF. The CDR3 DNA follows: TGTGCCAGCAGCTTAGACAGGGAACTTATCCATGAGCAGTTCTTC.

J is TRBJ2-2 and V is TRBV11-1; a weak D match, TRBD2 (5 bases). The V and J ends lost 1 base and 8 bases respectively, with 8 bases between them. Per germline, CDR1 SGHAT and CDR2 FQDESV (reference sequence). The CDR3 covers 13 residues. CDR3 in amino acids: CASSLVVAGELFF. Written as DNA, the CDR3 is TGTGCCAGCAGCTTAGTGGTAGCGGGGGAGCTGTTTTTT.

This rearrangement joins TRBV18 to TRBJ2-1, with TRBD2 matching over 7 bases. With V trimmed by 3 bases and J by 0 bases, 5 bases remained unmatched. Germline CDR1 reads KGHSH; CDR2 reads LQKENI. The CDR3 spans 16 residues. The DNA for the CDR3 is TGTGCCAGCTCACCCCCGACTAGCCTCTCCTACAATGAGCAGTTCTTC. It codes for CASSPPTSLSYNEQFF.

CDR3 sequence reads: CASSLEGGRETQYF. The CDR3 region has the DNA TGTGCCAGCAGTTTGGAGGGGGGGAGGGAGACCCAGTACTTC. The gene calls are TRBV28 and TRBJ2-5; maybe TRBD2 (7 bases). Germline loops: CDR1 MDHEN, CDR2 SYDVKM. With 3 bases removed from V and 5 bases from J, the gap between germline ends came to 13 bases. This CDR3 is 14 amino acids long.

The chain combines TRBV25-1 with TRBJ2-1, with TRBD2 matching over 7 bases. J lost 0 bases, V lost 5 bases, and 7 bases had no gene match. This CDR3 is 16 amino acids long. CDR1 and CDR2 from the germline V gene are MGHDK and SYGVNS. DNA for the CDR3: TGTGCCAGCAGTACCAAGCGGGGTAACTCCTACAATGAGCAGTTCTTC. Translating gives CASSTKRGNSYNEQFF.

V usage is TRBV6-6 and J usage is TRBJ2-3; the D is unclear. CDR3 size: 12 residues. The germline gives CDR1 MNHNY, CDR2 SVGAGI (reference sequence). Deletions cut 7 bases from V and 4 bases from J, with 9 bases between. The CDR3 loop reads CASTIRADTQYF. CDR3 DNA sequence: TGTGCCAGCACCATTCGGGCAGATACGCAGTATTTT.

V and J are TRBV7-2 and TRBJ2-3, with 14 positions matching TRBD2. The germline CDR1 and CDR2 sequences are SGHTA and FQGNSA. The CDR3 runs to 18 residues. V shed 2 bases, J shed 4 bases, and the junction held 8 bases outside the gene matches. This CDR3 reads CASSLPTTSGGAADTQYF. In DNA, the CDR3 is TGTGCCAGCAGCTTACCGACGACTAGCGGGGGGGCTGCAGATACGCAGTATTTT.

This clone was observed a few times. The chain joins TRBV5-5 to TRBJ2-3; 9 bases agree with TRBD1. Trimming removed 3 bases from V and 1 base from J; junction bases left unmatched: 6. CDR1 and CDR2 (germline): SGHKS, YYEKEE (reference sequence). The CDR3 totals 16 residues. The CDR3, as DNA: TGTGCCAGCAGCTATGGGTGGGACAGGGGCACAGATACGCAGTATTTT. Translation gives CASSYGWDRGTDTQYF.

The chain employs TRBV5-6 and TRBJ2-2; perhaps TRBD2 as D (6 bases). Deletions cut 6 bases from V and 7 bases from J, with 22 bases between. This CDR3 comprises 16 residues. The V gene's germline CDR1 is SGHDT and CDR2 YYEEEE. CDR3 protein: CASTYGGILEGGELFF. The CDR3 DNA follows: TGTGCCAGCACTTATGGCGGGATTCTGGAGGGCGGGGAGCTGTTTTTT.

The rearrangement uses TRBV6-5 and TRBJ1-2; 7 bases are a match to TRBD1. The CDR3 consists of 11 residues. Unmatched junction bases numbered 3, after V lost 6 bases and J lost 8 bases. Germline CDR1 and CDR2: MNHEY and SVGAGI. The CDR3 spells CASRDRDGYTF. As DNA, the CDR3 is TGTGCCAGCAGAGACAGGGACGGCTACACCTTC.

The CDR3 nucleotides are TGTGCCAGCAGTGATCCAGGGACAATTACTTATGGCTACACCTTC. It is translated as CASSDPGTITYGYTF. This chain links TRBV6-1 with TRBJ1-2; a weak D match, TRBD1 (6 bases). Trimming cost V 3 bases and J 5 bases, with 16 bases left between them. Germline values: CDR1 MNHNS, CDR2 SASEGT. CDR3 length: 15 amino acids.

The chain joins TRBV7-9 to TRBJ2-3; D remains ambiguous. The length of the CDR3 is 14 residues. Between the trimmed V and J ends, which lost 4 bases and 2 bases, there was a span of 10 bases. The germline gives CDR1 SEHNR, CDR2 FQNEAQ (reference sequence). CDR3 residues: CASSSGFPTDTQYF. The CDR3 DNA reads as TGTGCCAGCAGCTCCGGGTTCCCCACAGATACGCAGTATTTT.

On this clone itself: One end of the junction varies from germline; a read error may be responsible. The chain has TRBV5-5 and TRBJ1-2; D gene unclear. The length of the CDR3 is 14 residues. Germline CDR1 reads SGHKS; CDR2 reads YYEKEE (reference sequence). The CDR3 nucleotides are TGTGCCAGCAGCTTGGCCCTGGCGGTCTATGCCTACACCTTC. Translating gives CASSLALAVYAYTF. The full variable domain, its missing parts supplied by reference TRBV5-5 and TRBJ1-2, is DAGVTQSPTHLIKTRGQQVTLRCSPISGHKSVSWYQQVLGQGPQFIFQYYEKEERGRGNFPDRFSARQFPNYSSELNVNALLLGDSALYLCASSLALAVYAYTFGSGTRLTVV.

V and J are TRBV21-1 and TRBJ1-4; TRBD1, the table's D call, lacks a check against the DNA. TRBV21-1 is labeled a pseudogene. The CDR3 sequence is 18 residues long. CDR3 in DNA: TGTGCCAGCAGCAAACGTCAAATCCTCGGGACACCTAATGAAAAACTGTTTTTT. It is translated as CASSKRQILGTPNEKLFF.

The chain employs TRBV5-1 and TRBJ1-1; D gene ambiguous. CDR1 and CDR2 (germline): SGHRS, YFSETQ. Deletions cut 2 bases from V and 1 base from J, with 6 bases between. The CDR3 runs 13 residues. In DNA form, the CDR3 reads TGCGCCAGCAGCTTTATGTGGAACACTGAAGCTTTCTTT. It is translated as CASSFMWNTEAFF.

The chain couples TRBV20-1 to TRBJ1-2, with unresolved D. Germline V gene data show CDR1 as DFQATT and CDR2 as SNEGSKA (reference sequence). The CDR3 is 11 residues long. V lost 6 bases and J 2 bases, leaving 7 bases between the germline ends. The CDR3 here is CSATWNYGYTF. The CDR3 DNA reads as TGCAGTGCCACATGGAACTATGGCTACACCTTC.

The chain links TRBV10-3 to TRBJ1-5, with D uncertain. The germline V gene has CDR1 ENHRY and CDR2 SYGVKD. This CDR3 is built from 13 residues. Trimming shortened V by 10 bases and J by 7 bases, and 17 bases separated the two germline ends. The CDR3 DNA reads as TGTGCCACCGAGGAAACGGGGAGCCAGCCCCAGCATTTT. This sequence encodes CATEETGSQPQHF.

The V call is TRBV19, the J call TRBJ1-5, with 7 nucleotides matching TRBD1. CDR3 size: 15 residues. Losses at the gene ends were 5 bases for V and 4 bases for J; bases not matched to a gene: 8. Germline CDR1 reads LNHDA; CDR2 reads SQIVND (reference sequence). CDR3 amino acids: CASSYRRGRNQPQHF. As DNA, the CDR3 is TGTGCCAGTAGTTACAGGAGGGGGCGGAATCAGCCCCAGCATTTT.

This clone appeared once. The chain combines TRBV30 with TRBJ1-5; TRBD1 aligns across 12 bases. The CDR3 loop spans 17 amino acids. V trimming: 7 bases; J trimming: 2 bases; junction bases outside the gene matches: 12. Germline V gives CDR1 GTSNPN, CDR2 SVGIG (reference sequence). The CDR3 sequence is CAYHRDRGLDGNQPQHF. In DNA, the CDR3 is TGTGCCTACCACCGGGACAGGGGGCTGGACGGCAATCAGCCCCAGCATTTT.

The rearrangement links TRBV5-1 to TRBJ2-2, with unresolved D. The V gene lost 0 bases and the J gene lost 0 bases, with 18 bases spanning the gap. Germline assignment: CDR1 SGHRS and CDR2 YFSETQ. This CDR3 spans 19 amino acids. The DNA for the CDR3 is TGCGCCAGCAGCTTGGGCCTACGGTATTCGGTTTCGAACACCGGGGAGCTGTTTTTT. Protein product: CASSLGLRYSVSNTGELFF.

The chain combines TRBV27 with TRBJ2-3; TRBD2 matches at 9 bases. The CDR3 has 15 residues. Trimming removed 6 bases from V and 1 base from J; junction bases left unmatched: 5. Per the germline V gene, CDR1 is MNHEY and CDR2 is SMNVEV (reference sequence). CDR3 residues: CASSPWTSGTDTQYF. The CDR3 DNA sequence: TGTGCCAGCAGCCCGTGGACTAGCGGCACAGATACGCAGTATTTT.

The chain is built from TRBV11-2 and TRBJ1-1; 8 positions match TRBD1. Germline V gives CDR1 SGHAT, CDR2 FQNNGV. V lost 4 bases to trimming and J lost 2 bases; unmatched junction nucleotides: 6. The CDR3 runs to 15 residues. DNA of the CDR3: TGTGCCAGCAGCTACACGACAGGGGTTAACACTGAAGCTTTCTTT. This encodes CASSYTTGVNTEAFF.

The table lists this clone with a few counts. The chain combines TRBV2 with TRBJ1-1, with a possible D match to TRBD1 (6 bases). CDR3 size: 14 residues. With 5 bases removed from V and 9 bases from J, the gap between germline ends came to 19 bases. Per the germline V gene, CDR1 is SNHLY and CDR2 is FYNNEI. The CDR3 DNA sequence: TGTGCCAGCAGTCTTACCGGACAGACCACAAAAGCTTTCTTT. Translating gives CASSLTGQTTKAFF.

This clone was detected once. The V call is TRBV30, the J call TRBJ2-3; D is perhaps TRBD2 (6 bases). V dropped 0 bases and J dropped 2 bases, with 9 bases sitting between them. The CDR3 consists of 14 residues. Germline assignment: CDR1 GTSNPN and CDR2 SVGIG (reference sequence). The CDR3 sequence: CAWSVGGITDTQYF. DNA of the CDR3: TGTGCCTGGAGTGTAGGAGGGATCACAGATACGCAGTATTTT. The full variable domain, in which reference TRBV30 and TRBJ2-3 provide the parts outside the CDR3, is SQTIHQWPATLVQPVGSPLSLECTVEGTSNPNLYWYRQAAGRGLQLLFYSVGIGQISSEVPQNLSASRPQDRQFILSSKKLLLSDSGFYLCAWSVGGITDTQYFGPGTRLTVL.